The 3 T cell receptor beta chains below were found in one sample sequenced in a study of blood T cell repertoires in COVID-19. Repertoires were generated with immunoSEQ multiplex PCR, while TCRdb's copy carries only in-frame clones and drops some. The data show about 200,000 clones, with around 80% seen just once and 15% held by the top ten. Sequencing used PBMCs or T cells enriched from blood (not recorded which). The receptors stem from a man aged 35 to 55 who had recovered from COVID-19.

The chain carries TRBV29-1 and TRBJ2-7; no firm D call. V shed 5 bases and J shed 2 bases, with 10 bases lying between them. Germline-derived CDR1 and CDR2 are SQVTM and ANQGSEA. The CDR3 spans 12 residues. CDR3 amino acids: CSVSGPTYEQYF. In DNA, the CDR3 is TGCAGCGTTTCGGGTCCTACCTACGAGCAGTACTTC.

The CDR3 reads CSASDSNYGYTF. The CDR3 nucleotides read TGCAGTGCTAGTGATAGTAACTATGGCTACACCTTC. The V and J genes are TRBV20-1 and TRBJ1-2; D unresolved. The germline V gene encodes CDR1 DFQATT and CDR2 SNEGSKA (reference sequence). This CDR3 has 12 amino acids. V was cut by 3 bases and J by 1 base, with 6 bases left in between.

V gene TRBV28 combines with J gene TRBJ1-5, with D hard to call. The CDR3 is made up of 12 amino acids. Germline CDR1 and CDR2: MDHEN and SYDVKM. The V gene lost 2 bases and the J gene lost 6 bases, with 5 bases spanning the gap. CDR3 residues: CASSLLVQPQHF. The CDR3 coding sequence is TGTGCCAGCAGTTTACTCGTTCAGCCCCAGCATTTT. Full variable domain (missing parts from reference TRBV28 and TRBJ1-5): DVKVTQSSRYLVKRTGEKVFLECVQDMDHENMFWYRQDPGLGLRLIYFSYDVKMKEKGDIPEGYSVSREKKERFSLILESASTNQTSMYLCASSLLVQPQHFGDGTRLSIL.